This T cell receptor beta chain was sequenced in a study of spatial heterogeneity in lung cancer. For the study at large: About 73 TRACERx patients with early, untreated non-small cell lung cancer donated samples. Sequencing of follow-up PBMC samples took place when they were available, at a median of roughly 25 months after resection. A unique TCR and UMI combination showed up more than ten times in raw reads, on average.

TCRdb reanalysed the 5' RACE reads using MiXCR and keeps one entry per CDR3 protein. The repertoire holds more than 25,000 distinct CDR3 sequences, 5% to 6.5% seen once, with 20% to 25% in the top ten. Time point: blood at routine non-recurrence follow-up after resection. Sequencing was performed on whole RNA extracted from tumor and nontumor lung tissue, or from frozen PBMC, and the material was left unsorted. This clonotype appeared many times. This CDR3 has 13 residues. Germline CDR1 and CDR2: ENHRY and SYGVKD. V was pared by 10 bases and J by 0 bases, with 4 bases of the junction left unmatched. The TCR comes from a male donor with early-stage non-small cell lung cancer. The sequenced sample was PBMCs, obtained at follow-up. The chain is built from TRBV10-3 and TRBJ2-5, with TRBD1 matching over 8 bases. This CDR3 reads CASKQGDQETQYF. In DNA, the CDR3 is TGTGCCAGCAAACAGGGGGACCAAGAGACCCAGTACTTC.